This T cell receptor beta chain derives from a study of cytomegalovirus exposure and HLA in healthy donors. Study context: Among the approximately 400 genotyped donors, over 70% were placed in the Caucasian-associated ancestry cluster.

Study observations and caveats: Diagnosis of cytomegalovirus status made by the classifier reportedly showed high specificity and sensitivity. Overall, under 200 TCR beta chains were annotated as cytomegalovirus-associated. For most TCR beta V segments, an earlier analysis put the productive rate at about 87% or about 30% of the time.

Both 60 Vbeta primers and 13 Jbeta primers went into the PCR. Libraries were prepared by immunoSEQ multiplex PCR; TCRdb keeps only in-frame clonotypes and omits some of them. The sample includes under 150,000 clones, over 80% of them seen just once. The CDR3 contains 13 residues. CDR1 SNHLY and CDR2 FYNNEI come from the germline V gene. Trimming cost V 0 bases and J 7 bases, with 7 bases left between them. In regard to this clone: The target antigen is unknown.

The clonotype comes from a boy between 10 and 17 years old in good health and CMV-seronegative. Specimen: PBMCs. J is TRBJ1-3 and V is TRBV2; no firm D call. The CDR3 nucleotides are TGTGCCAGCAGTGAAGCTCCGGGGAACACCATATATTTT. Encoded protein: CASSEAPGNTIYF.